Listed below are T cell receptor beta chains from one sample, sequenced in a study of blood T cells in healthy people across ages. One entry per CDR3 protein results from TCRdb running MiXCR on the 5' RACE reads. Of some 1.5 million distinct CDR3 sequences in the sample, less than 45% were seen once. Sequencing was done on a sample of blood. The receptors shown here come from a woman in her late teens or twenties in good health. The CDR3 runs from the conserved cysteine through the conserved F or W. Each record gives: CDR3 length, J gene, V gene, CDR3 protein.

CDR3 length: 13; J gene: TRBJ1-1; V gene: TRBV29-1; CDR3 protein: CSVDRKMNTEAFF
CDR3 length: 19; J gene: TRBJ2-1; V gene: TRBV21-1; CDR3 protein: CASSKAGGTGCSSYNEQFF
CDR3 length: 14; J gene: TRBJ2-2; V gene: TRBV29-1; CDR3 protein: CSVLSGSPTGELFF
CDR3 length: 16; J gene: TRBJ1-5; V gene: TRBV24-1; CDR3 protein: CATSAITGDWNQPQHF
CDR3 length: 15; J gene: TRBJ1-6; V gene: TRBV7-9; CDR3 protein: CASSSNDRFNSPLHF
CDR3 length: 14; J gene: TRBJ2-3; V gene: TRBV15; CDR3 protein: CATSRDRGTDTQYF
CDR3 length: 12; J gene: TRBJ1-2; V gene: TRBV29-1; CDR3 protein: CSVGAADYGYTF
CDR3 length: 14; J gene: TRBJ1-5; V gene: TRBV16; CDR3 protein: CASAPGRFNQPQHF
CDR3 length: 13; J gene: TRBJ2-1; V gene: TRBV20-1; CDR3 protein: CSDPTEGADEQFF
CDR3 length: 14; J gene: TRBJ2-7; V gene: TRBV5-6; CDR3 protein: CASSLKGRDYEQYF
CDR3 length: 15; J gene: TRBJ1-1; V gene: TRBV7-9; CDR3 protein: CASSLAHGTNTEAFF
CDR3 length: 13; J gene: NA; V gene: TRBV3-1; CDR3 protein: CASSQAQGIEQYF
CDR3 length: 15; J gene: TRBJ2-1; V gene: TRBV5-1; CDR3 protein: CASSVAGTGAHEQFF
CDR3 length: 15; J gene: TRBJ2-7; V gene: TRBV6-5; CDR3 protein: CASSYSSGGGYEQYF
CDR3 length: 14; J gene: TRBJ2-7; V gene: TRBV7-9; CDR3 protein: CASSTGEGPGEQYF
CDR3 length: 16; J gene: TRBJ1-1; V gene: TRBV12-3/TRBV12-4; CDR3 protein: CASSLYAGAGGTEAFF
CDR3 length: 15; J gene: TRBJ2-3; V gene: TRBV7-8; CDR3 protein: CASSHSLAGTDTQYF
CDR3 length: 13; J gene: TRBJ2-7; V gene: TRBV6-2/TRBV6-3; CDR3 protein: CASSYYDNYEQYF
CDR3 length: 15; J gene: TRBJ1-5; V gene: TRBV5-6; CDR3 protein: CASSLATHSNQPQHF
CDR3 length: 15; J gene: TRBJ2-5; V gene: TRBV27; CDR3 protein: CASSKEGQGQETQYF
CDR3 length: 15; J gene: TRBJ2-6; V gene: TRBV9; CDR3 protein: CASSVRASGANVLTF